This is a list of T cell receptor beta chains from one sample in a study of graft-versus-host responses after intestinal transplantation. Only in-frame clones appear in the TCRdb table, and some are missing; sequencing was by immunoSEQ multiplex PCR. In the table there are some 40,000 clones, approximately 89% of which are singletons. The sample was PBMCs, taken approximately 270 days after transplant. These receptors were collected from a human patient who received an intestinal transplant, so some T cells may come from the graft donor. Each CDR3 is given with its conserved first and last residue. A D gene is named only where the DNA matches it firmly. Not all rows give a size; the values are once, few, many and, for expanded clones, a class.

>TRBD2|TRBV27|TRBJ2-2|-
TGTGCCAGCAGTCGGGGGGCCGGGGAGCTGTTTTTT
CASSRGAGELFF
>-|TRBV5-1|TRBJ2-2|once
TGCGCCAGCAGCCCCATCCCGAGGAGGGGGGCTCCGAACACCGGGGAGCTGTTTTTT
CASSPIPRRGAPNTGELFF
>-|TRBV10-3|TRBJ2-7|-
TGTGCCATCAGTGACTCTGCGGCCGGGTACGAGCAGTACTTC
CAISDSAAGYEQYF
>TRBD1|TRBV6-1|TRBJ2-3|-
TGTGCCACCGCACAGGGGGGCTACACAGATACGCAGTATTTT
CATAQGGYTDTQYF
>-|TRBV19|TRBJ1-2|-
TGTGCCAGTAAGGTGACCTGGGACGGCCCTAGCGGCTACACCTTC
CASKVTWDGPSGYTF
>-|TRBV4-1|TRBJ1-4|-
TGCGCCAGCAGCCAAGAGTTCCGGACAGAAAAACTGTTTTTT
CASSQEFRTEKLFF
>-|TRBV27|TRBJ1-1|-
TGTGCCAGCAGTTTACGGGGGGGACTAGTTAACACTGAAGCTTTCTTT
CASSLRGGLVNTEAFF
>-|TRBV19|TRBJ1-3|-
TGTGCCAGTAGGGTTGGAAACACCATATATTTT
CASRVGNTIYF
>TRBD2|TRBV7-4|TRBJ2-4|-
TGTGCAGACATAGCGGGGGGTAAAAACATTCAGTACTTC
CADIAGGKNIQYF
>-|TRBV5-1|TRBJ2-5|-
TGCGCCAGCAGCTTGGCCTCTTCTAGCAGAAATCAAGAGACCCAGTACTTC
CASSLASSSRNQETQYF
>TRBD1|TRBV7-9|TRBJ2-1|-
TGTGCCAGCACCGACAGGGCGGAGATGTACAATGAGCAGTTCTTC
CASTDRAEMYNEQFF
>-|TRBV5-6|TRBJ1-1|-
TGTGCCAGCAGCTTTCGCGGGGTGATGACTGAAGCTTTCTTT
CASSFRGVMTEAFF
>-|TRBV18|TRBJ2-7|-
TGTGCCAGCTCACCAGTTCGGGACACCTCCTACGAGCAGTACTTC
CASSPVRDTSYEQYF
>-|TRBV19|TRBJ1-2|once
TGTGCCAGTAGTATAGAACGCCGGGGCTATGGCTACACCTTC
CASSIERRGYGYTF
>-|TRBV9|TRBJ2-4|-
TGTGCCAGCAGCGTAGGGACAGCCAAAAACATTCAGTACTTC
CASSVGTAKNIQYF
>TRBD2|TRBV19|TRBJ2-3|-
TGTGCCACCCGACGGGGGGCAGATACGCAGTATTTT
CATRRGADTQYF
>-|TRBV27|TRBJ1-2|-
TGTGCCAGCAGTACCACAGGGCGAGGCTACACCTTC
CASSTTGRGYTF
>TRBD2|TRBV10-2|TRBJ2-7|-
TGCGCCAGCCGAGCGGGGGGGCCTCTGGAGTTCGACGAGCAGTACTTC
CASRAGGPLEFDEQYF
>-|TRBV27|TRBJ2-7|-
TGTGCCAGCAGTTACACAGGTAATTCCTACGAGCAGTACTTC
CASSYTGNSYEQYF
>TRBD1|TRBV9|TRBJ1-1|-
TGTGCCAGCAGCGTAGGTGGGACAGGGTGGTCCGCTGAAGCTTTCTTT
CASSVGGTGWSAEAFF
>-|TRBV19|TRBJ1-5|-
TGTGCCAGTAGTTTCAATAATCAGCCCCAGCATTTT
CASSFNNQPQHF
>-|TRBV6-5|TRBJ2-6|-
TGTGCCAGCAGTCTGCGAGGGAATGGGGCCAACGTCCTGACTTTC
CASSLRGNGANVLTF
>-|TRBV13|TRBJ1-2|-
TGTGCCAGCAGCTTAATTTCTGGCTACACCTTC
CASSLISGYTF
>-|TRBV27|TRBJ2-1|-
TGTGCCAGCAGTTTAGCGATGCGGTACAATGAGCAGTTCTTC
CASSLAMRYNEQFF
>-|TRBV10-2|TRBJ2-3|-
TGCGCCCTCCGAGACGGAGATACGCAGTATTTT
CALRDGDTQYF
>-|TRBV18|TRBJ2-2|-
TGTGCCAGCTCACCACCCCAACAGTACCCCACCACCGGGGAGCTGTTTTTT
CASSPPQQYPTTGELFF
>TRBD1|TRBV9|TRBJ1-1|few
TGTGCCAGCAGCGCCTCCGGGACAGCGAACACTGAAGCTTTCTTT
CASSASGTANTEAFF
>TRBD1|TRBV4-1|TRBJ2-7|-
TGCGCCAGCAGCCGGATAACAGGGGGCCAGGACGAGCAGTACTTC
CASSRITGGQDEQYF